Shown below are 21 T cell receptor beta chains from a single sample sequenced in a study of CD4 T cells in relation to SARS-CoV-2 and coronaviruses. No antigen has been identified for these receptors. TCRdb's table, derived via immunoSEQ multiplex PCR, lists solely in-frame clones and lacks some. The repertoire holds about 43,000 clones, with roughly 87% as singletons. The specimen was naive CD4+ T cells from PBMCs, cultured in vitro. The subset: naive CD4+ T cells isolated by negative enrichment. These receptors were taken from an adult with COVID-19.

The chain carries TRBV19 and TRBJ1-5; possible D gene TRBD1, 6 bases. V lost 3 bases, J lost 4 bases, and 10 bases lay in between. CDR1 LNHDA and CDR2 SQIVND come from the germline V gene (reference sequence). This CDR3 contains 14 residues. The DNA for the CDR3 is TGTGCCAGTAGTATTGACAGGTGGAATCAGCCCCAGCATTTT. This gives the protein CASSIDRWNQPQHF.

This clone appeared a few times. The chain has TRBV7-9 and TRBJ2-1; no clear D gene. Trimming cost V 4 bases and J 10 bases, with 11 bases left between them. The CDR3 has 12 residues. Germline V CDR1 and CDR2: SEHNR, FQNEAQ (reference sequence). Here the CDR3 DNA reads TGTGCCAGCAGCTCAGACTCACCGGAGCAGTTCTTC. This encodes CASSSDSPEQFF.

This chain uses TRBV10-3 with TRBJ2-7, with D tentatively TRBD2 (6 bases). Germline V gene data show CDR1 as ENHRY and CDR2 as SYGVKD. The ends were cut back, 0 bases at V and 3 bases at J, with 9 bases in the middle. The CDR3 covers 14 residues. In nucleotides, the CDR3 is TGTGCCATCAGTGAGTCGGGGCGGGGCTACGAGCAGTACTTC. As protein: CAISESGRGYEQYF.

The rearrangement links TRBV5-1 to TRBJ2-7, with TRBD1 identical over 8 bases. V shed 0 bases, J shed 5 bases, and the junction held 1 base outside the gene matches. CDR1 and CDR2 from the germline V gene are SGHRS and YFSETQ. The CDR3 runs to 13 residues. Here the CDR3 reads CASSLVQGDEQYF. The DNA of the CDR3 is TGCGCCAGCAGCTTGGTACAGGGGGACGAGCAGTACTTC.

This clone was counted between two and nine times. The CDR3 loop is CASSPGPEKLFF. In DNA, the CDR3 is TGTGCCAGCTCACCGGGACCAGAAAAACTGTTTTTT. The chain combines TRBV18 with TRBJ1-4; D might be TRBD1 (5 bases). The germline V and J ends were trimmed by 3 bases and 8 bases, with 7 bases remaining between them. The germline V gene encodes CDR1 KGHSH and CDR2 LQKENI. The CDR3 extends over 12 amino acids.

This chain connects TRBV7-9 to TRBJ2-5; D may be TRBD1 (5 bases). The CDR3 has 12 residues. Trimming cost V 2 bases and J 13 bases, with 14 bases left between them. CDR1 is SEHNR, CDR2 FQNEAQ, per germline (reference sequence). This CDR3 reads CASSLTQGSRYF. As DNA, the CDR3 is TGTGCCAGCAGCTTAACCCAGGGCAGCCGGTACTTC.

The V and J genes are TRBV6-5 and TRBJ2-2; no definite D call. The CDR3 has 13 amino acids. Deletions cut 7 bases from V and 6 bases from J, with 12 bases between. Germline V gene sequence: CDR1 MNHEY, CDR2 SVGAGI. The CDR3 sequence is CASTVVRAGELFF. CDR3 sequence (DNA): TGTGCCAGCACAGTAGTTAGGGCCGGGGAGCTGTTTTTT.

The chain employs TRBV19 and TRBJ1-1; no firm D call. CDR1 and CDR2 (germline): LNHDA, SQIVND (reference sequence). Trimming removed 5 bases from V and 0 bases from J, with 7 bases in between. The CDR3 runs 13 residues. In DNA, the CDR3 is TGTGCCAGTAGTCCTCTCGTGAACACTGAAGCTTTCTTT. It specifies CASSPLVNTEAFF.

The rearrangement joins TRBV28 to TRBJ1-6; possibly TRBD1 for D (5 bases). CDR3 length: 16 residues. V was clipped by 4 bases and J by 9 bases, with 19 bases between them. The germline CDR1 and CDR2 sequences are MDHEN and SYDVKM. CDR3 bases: TGTGCCAGCAGTTCGGGAGGGGCCCTGGCCCTTTCACCCCTCCACTTT. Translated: CASSSGGALALSPLHF.

The CDR3 nucleotides read TGTGCCAGTAGTGGAGGGACAGGGAGAACAGATACGCAGTATTTT. Translation gives CASSGGTGRTDTQYF. This chain connects TRBV19 to TRBJ2-3, with 9 positions matching TRBD1. This CDR3 contains 15 residues. The V gene's germline CDR1 is LNHDA and CDR2 SQIVND (reference sequence). J gave up 3 bases and V 5 bases, and 6 bases lay outside the gene matches.

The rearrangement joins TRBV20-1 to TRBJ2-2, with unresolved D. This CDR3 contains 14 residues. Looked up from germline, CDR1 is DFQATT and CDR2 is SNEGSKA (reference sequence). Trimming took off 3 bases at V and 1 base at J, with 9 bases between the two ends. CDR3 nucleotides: TGCAGTGCTAGTATGTTGGGGAACACCGGGGAGCTGTTTTTT. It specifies CSASMLGNTGELFF.

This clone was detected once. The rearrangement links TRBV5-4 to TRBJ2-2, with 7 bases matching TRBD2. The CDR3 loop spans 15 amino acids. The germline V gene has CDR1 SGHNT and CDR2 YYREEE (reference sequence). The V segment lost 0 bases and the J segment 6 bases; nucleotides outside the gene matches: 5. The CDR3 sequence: CASSLGTSRPGELFF. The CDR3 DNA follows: TGTGCCAGCAGCTTGGGGACTAGTCGCCCCGGGGAGCTGTTTTTT.

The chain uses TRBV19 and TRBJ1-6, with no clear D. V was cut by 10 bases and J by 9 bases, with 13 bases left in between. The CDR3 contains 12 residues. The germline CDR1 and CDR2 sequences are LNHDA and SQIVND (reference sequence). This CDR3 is CATGSGGSPLHF. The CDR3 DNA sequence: TGTGCCACCGGGTCTGGAGGTTCACCCCTCCACTTT.

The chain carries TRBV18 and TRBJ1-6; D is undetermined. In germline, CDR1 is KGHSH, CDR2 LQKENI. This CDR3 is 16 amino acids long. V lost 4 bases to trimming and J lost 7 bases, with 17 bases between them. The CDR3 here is CASSQSRAFANSPLHF. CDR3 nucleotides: TGTGCCAGCTCACAGTCAAGGGCGTTCGCCAATTCACCCCTCCACTTT.

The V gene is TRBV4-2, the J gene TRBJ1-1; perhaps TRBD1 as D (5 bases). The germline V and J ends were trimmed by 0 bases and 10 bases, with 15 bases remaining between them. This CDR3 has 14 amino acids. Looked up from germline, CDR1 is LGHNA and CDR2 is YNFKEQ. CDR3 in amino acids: CASSQDGGRGGAFF. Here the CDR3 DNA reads TGTGCCAGCAGCCAAGATGGGGGGAGGGGAGGAGCTTTCTTT.

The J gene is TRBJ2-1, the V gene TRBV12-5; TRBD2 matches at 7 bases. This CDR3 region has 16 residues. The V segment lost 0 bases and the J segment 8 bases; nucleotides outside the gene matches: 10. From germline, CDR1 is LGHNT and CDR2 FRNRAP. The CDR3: CASGLVTGGLVDEQFF. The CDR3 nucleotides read TGTGCTAGTGGTTTGGTGACGGGAGGCCTGGTCGATGAGCAGTTCTTC.

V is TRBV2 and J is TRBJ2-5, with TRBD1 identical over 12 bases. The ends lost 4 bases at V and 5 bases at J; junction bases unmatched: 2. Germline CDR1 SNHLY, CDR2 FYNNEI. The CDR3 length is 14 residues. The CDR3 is CASSGDRGRETQYF. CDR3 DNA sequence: TGTGCCAGCAGTGGGGACAGGGGGCGGGAGACCCAGTACTTC.

CDR3 nucleotide sequence: TGTGCCAGCAGCTTAGGTGCCTACGAGCAGTACTTC. Translation: CASSLGAYEQYF. The gene calls are TRBV7-2 and TRBJ2-7; D remains ambiguous. Germline loops: CDR1 SGHTA, CDR2 FQGNSA. The germline V and J ends were trimmed by 1 base and 2 bases, with 3 bases remaining between them. The CDR3 sequence is 12 residues long.

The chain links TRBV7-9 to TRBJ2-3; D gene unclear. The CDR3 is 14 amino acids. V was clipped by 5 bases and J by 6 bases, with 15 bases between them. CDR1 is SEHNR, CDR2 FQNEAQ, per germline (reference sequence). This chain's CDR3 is CASSVSLGMDTQYF. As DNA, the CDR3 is TGTGCCAGCAGCGTCTCTTTGGGCATGGATACGCAGTATTTT.

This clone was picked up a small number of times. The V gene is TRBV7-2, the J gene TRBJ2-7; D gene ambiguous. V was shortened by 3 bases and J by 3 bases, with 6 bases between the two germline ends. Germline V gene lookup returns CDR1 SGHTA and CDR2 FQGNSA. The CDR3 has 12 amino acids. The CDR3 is CASSFGSYEQYF. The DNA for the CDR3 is TGTGCCAGCAGCTTCGGAAGCTACGAGCAGTACTTC.

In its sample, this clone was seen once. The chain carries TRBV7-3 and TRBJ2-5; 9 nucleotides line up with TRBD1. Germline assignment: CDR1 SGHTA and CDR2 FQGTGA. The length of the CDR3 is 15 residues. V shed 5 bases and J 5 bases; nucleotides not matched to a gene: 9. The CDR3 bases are TGTGCCAGCAGCAGATCGGGACAGGGTTTGGAGACCCAGTACTTC. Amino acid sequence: CASSRSGQGLETQYF.